Shown below are 4 T cell receptor beta chains from a single sample sequenced in a study of blood T cell repertoires in COVID-19. Produced via immunoSEQ multiplex PCR; TCRdb's table is partial and in-frame only. The table lists about 150,000 clones, about 90% of them singletons. The sample taken for sequencing was peripheral blood. The receptors were gathered from a man aged 45-65 years with acute or convalescent COVID-19.

The rearrangement joins TRBV9 to TRBJ2-1, with 7 bases matching TRBD1. Per the germline V gene, CDR1 is SGDLS and CDR2 is YYNGEE. The CDR3 has 16 residues. Trimming took 3 bases from V and 9 from J; bases not matched to a gene: 15. Here the CDR3 reads CASSARSAGGELEQFF. In DNA form, the CDR3 reads TGTGCCAGCAGCGCGAGGTCGGCAGGGGGAGAGCTTGAGCAGTTCTTC.

This clone was seen a single time. V and J are TRBV18 and TRBJ1-3, with D possibly being TRBD1 (6 bases). The CDR3 has 15 amino acids. Germline values: CDR1 KGHSH, CDR2 LQKENI. V gave up 3 bases and J gave up 0 bases, with 9 bases separating them. The CDR3 region has the DNA TGTGCCAGCTCACCTAGGACAGACTCTGGAAACACCATATATTTT. Its translation is CASSPRTDSGNTIYF.

The CDR3 DNA reads as TGTGCCAGCAGCGTTGTCCCGACAGGCCCCACTGGGGGCTACACCTTC. Translation gives CASSVVPTGPTGGYTF. The genes are TRBV9 and TRBJ1-2, with TRBD1 as a possible D gene (6 bases). The germline V gene has CDR1 SGDLS and CDR2 YYNGEE. V lost 2 bases and J lost 8, with 22 bases in between. CDR3 length equals 16 residues.

The chain has TRBV9 and TRBJ2-7; 12 nucleotides match TRBD2. Trimming removed 0 bases from V and 5 bases from J; junction bases left unmatched: 12. The CDR3 totals 18 residues. The V gene's germline CDR1 is SGDLS and CDR2 YYNGEE. In nucleotides, the CDR3 is TGTGCCAGCAGCGTAGTCGGACTAGCGGGGTTCCTTGTAGACGAGCAGTACGTC. This sequence encodes CASSVVGLAGFLVDEQYV.